This paragraph reports one TCR beta chain. This sample was included in a study of T cell responses to AZD1222 COVID-19 vaccine. The CDR3 has 15 amino acids. Profiled with immunoSEQ multiplex PCR; TCRdb holds only in-frame clones, not every one. The sample comprises about 94,000 clones, 70% to 90% of which are singletons, and 10% to 15% rests with the top ten. This receptor was taken from an adult in good health. This rearrangement joins TRBV21-1 to TRBJ1-2. TRBV21-1 is given as a pseudogene. The specimen was peripheral blood, collected on day 0 of AZD1222 vaccination. CDR3 sequence: CASSKAGRDPYGYTF. CDR3 DNA: TGTGCCAGCAGCAAAGCGGGGCGGGACCCCTATGGCTACACCTTC.